Listed below are T cell receptor beta chains from one sample, sequenced in a study of cytomegalovirus exposure and HLA in healthy donors. Some clones are missing from TCRdb's copy, which holds only in-frame ones; the method was immunoSEQ multiplex PCR. The table lists 55,000 to 80,000 clones, 85% of them singletons, with approximately 11% in the top ten. Sequences were obtained from PBMCs. Receptors were obtained from a female donor in good health and CMV-seronegative. CDR3s include the opening cysteine and the closing phenylalanine or tryptophan. The D gene is left open where the match is weak. The size field is filled for only some rows; it gives once, few, many or a size class.

TRBJ1-6,NA,TRBV11-2,NA,TGTGCCAGCAGCCGTGAGATTTCACCCCTCCACTTT,CASSREISPLHF
TRBJ1-4,NA,TRBV11-2,NA,TGTGCCAGCAGCTTGGAAGGGAGGCGGAATGAAAAACTGTTTTTT,CASSLEGRRNEKLFF
TRBJ1-2,NA,TRBV5-8,NA,TGTGCCAGCAGCCCGGGCCAGGAGGACTATGGCTACACCTTC,CASSPGQEDYGYTF
TRBJ2-7,once,TRBV19,NA,TGTGCCAGTAGACCGCTTGGAGTCGGCGAGCAGTACTTC,CASRPLGVGEQYF
TRBJ2-7,NA,TRBV4-3,TRBD2,TGCGCCAGCAGCCAAGATTGGGGTAGCGGGAGGGCGGTCTACGAGCAGTACTTC,CASSQDWGSGRAVYEQYF
TRBJ2-3,NA,TRBV11-3,TRBD2,TGTGCCAGCAGCTCCCGGGGGGAGACCTCAGATACGCAGTATTTT,CASSSRGETSDTQYF
TRBJ2-7,few,TRBV10-2,NA,TGCGCCAGCAGTGACACCGGCGGGACGTACGAGCAGTACTTC,CASSDTGGTYEQYF
TRBJ2-1,NA,TRBV27,NA,TGTGCCAGCAGTCTCAGGCTAAATGAGCAGTTCTTC,CASSLRLNEQFF
TRBJ2-7,NA,TRBV12-5,NA,TGTGCTAGTGGTTTTGGTAGCGAGCAGTACTTC,CASGFGSEQYF
TRBJ1-4,once,TRBV5-1,TRBD1,TGCGCCAGCAGCTCCGGGACAGCGAATGAAAAACTGTTTTTT,CASSSGTANEKLFF
TRBJ1-3,NA,TRBV5-5,NA,TGTGCCAGCAGCACCCTTACAGGGACTGGAAACACCATATATTTT,CASSTLTGTGNTIYF
TRBJ2-7,NA,TRBV7-9,TRBD1,TGTGCCAGCAGCACAAGGACAGGGTCCTACGAGCAGTACTTC,CASSTRTGSYEQYF
TRBJ1-6,NA,TRBV18,TRBD1,TGTGCCAGCTCGACCGGGACAGAGAATAGTTCACCCCTCCACTTT,CASSTGTENSSPLHF
TRBJ2-3,NA,TRBV27,TRBD1,TGTGCCAGCAGCTCCGGGACAGGGGGCACAGATACGCAGTATTTT,CASSSGTGGTDTQYF
TRBJ2-7,NA,TRBV7-2,NA,TGTGCCAGCAGCTTATACGGTTATAGCGAGCAGTACTTC,CASSLYGYSEQYF
TRBJ2-3,NA,TRBV11-2,NA,TGTGCCAGCAGCTTAGAGAGTTTGGATACGCAGTATTTT,CASSLESLDTQYF
TRBJ2-3,once,TRBV5-1,NA,TGCGCCAGCAGGTCAGAAATCACAGATACGCAGTATTTT,CASRSEITDTQYF
TRBJ2-7,NA,TRBV15,NA,TGTGCCACCAGCAGAGATAGTGGGACTGTCGGCTCCTACGAGCAGTACTTC,CATSRDSGTVGSYEQYF
TRBJ2-5,NA,TRBV4-2,NA,TGTGCCAGCAGCCAAGAGGGGGCGGGAGCAGAGACCCAGTACTTC,CASSQEGAGAETQYF
TRBJ1-2,NA,TRBV6-5,NA,TGTGCCAGCAGTTACGGGGGGGGCTATGGCTACACCTTC,CASSYGGGYGYTF
TRBJ2-5,NA,TRBV6-1,NA,TGTGCCAGCAGGATCCGGGACACCTCGGGGACCCAGTACTTC,CASRIRDTSGTQYF
TRBJ2-5,NA,TRBV4-1,TRBD1,TGCGCCAGCAGCCACACCCCCGGACAGGGACCAGAGACCCAGTACTTC,CASSHTPGQGPETQYF
TRBJ2-5,NA,TRBV7-9,TRBD2,TGTGCCAGCAGTCTTAGTCAGGGCGGGGGGGAGACCCAGTACTTC,CASSLSQGGGETQYF
TRBJ2-5,NA,TRBV6-1,TRBD2,TGTGCCAGCAGCGACGGAGCGGGAGAACAAGAGACCCAGTACTTC,CASSDGAGEQETQYF